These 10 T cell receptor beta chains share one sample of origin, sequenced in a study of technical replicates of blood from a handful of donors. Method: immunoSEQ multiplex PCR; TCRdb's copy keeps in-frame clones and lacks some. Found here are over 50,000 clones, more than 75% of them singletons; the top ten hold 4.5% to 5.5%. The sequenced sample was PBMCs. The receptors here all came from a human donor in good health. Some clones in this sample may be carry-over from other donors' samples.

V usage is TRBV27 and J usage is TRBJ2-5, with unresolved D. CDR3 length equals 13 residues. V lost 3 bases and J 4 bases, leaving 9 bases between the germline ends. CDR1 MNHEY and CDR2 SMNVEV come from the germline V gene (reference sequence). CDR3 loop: CASSFGGLETQYF. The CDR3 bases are TGTGCCAGCAGTTTTGGTGGGCTAGAGACCCAGTACTTC.

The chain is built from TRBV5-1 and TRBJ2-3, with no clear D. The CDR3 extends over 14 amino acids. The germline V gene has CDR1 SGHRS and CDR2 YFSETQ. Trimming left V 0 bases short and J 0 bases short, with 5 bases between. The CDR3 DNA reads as TGCGCCAGCAGCTTGGGTCCGAGCACAGATACGCAGTATTTT. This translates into CASSLGPSTDTQYF.

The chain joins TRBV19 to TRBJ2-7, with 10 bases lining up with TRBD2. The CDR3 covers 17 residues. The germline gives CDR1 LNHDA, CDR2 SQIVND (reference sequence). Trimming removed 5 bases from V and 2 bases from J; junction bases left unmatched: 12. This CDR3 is CASSPWTSGVPTYEQYF. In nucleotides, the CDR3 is TGTGCCAGTAGTCCGTGGACTAGCGGAGTACCCACCTACGAGCAGTACTTC.

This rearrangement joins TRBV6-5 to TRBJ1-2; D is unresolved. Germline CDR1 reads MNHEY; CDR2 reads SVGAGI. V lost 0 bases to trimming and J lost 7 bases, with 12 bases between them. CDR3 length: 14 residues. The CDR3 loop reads CASSYSAFRSGYTF. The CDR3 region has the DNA TGTGCCAGCAGTTACTCGGCCTTCAGAAGTGGCTACACCTTC.

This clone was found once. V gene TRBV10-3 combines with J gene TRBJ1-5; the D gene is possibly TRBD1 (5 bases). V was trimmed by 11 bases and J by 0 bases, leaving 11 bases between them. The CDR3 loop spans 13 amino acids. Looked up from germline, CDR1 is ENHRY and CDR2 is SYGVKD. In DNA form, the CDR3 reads TGTGCCGCCGGGGGGGGTAGCAATCAGCCCCAGCATTTT. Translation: CAAGGGSNQPQHF.

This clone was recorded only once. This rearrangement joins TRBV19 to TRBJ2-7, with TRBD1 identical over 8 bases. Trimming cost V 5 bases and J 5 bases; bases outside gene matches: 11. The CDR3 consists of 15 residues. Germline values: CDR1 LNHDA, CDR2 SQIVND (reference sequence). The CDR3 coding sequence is TGTGCCAGTAGTCCTCAGACAGGGGTAACCCACGAGCAGTACTTC. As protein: CASSPQTGVTHEQYF.

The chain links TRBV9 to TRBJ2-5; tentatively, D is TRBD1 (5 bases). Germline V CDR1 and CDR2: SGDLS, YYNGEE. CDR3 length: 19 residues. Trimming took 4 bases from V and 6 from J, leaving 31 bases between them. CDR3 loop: CASSRGKLEQGVPKQTQYF. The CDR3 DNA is TGTGCCAGCAGCCGCGGAAAACTCGAGCAAGGGGTACCCAAGCAGACCCAGTACTTC. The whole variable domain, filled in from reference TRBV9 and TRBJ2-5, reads DSGVTQTPKHLITATGQRVTLRCSPRSGDLSVYWYQQSLDQGLQFLIQYYNGEERAKGNILERFSAQQFPDLHSELNLSSLELGDSALYFCASSRGKLEQGVPKQTQYFGPGTRLLVL.

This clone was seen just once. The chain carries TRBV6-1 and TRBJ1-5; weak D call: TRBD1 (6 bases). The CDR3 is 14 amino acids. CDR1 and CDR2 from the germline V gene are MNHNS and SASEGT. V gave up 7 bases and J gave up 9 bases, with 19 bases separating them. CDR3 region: CASTETGPDGPQHF. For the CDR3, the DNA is TGTGCCAGCACCGAGACAGGACCGGACGGGCCCCAGCATTTT.

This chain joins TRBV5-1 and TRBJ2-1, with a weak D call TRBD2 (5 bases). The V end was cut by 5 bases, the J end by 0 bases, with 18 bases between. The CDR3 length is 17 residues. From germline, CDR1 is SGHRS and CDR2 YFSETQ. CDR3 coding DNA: TGCGCCAGCAGTCGTTTAGCGCGAAAGAGCTCCTACAATGAGCAGTTCTTC. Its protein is CASSRLARKSSYNEQFF.

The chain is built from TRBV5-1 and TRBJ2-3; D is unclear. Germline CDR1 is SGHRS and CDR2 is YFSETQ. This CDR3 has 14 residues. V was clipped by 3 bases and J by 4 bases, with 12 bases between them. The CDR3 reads CASSSQGVSDTQYF. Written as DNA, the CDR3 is TGCGCCAGCAGCTCCCAAGGAGTGTCAGATACGCAGTATTTT.